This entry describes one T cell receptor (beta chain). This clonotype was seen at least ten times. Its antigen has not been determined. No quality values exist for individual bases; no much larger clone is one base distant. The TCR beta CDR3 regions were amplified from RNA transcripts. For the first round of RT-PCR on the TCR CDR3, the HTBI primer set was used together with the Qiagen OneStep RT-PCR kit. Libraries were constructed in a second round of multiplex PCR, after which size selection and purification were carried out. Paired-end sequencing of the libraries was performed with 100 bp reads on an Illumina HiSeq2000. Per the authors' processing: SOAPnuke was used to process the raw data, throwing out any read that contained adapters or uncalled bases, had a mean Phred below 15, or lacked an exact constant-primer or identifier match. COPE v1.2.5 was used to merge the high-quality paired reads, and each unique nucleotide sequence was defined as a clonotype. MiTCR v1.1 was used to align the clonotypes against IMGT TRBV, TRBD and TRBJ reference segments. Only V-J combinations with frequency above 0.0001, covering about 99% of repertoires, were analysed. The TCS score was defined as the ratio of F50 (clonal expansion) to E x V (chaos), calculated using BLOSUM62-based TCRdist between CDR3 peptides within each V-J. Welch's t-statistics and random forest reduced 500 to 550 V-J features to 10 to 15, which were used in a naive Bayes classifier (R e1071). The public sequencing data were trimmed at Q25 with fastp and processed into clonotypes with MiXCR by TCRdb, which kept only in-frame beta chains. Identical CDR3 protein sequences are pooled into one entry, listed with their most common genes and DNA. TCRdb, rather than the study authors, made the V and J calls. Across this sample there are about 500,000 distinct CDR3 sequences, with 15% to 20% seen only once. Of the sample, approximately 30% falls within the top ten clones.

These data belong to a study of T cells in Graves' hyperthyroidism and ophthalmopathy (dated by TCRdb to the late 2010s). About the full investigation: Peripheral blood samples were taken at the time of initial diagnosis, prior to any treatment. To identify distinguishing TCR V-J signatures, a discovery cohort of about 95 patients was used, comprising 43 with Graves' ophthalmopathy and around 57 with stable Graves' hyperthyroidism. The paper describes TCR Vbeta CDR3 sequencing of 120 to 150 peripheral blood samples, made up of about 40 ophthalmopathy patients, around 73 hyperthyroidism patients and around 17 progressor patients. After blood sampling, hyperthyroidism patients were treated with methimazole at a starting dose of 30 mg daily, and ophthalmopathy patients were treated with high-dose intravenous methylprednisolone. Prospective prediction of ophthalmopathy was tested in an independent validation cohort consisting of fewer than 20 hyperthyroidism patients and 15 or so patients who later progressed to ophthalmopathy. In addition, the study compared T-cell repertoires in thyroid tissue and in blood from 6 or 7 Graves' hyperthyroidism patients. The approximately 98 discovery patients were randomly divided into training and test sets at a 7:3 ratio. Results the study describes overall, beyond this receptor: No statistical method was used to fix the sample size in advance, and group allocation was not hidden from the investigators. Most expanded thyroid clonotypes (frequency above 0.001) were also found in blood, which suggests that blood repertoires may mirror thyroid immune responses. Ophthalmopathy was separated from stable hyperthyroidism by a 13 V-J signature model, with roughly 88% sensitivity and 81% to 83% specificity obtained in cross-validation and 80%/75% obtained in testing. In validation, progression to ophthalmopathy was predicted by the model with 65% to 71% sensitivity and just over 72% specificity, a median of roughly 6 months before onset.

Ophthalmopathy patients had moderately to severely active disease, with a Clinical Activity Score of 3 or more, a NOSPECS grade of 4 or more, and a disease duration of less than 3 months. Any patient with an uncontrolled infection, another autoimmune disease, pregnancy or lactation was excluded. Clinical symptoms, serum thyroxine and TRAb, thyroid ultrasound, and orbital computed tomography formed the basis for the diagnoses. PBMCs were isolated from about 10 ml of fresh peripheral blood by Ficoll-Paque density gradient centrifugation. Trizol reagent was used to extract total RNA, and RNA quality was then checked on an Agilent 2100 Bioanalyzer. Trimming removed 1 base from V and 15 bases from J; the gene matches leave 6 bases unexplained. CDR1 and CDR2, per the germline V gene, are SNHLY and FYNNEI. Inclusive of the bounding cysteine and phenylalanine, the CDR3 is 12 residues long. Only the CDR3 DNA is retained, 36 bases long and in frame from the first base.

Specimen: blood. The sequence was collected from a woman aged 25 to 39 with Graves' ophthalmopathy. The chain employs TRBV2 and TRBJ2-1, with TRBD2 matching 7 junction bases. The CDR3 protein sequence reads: CASSEERTSRFF. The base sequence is TGTGCCAGCAGTGAAGAGAGGACTAGTCGGTTCTTC.